Each of the 5 T cell receptor beta chains below was sequenced from the same sample in a study of blood T cell repertoires in COVID-19. The protocol was immunoSEQ multiplex PCR, while the TCRdb copy is restricted to in-frame clones and leaves out a portion. Among 100,000 to 110,000 clones listed, more than 65% were seen once. Material for sequencing was peripheral blood. The receptor source for this set is a man between 65 and 79 years old with active or convalescent COVID-19.

V gene TRBV10-3 combines with J gene TRBJ1-1; the match to TRBD1 covers 11 bases. The trim removed 6 bases at V and 1 base at J, leaving 7 bases unmatched. This CDR3 has 16 residues. Germline V lookup: CDR1 ENHRY, CDR2 SYGVKD. The CDR3 here is CAIRGTGGFGNTEAFF. The CDR3 DNA is TGTGCCATCAGGGGGACAGGGGGTTTCGGGAACACTGAAGCTTTCTTT.

The chain carries TRBV7-9 and TRBJ2-1, with D possibly TRBD2 on 6 matching bases. The CDR3 is 17 residues long. Germline V gives CDR1 SEHNR, CDR2 FQNEAQ (reference sequence). V was trimmed by 5 bases and J by 5 bases, leaving 22 bases between them. CDR3 sequence: CASSQPASWDLHNEQFF. DNA for the CDR3: TGTGCCAGCAGCCAACCAGCCTCCTGGGACTTGCACAATGAGCAGTTCTTC. Together with reference TRBV7-9 and TRBJ2-1, the CDR3 gives the full variable domain: DTGVSQNPRHKITKRGQNVTFRCDPISEHNRLYWYRQTLGQGPEFLTYFQNEAQLEKSRLLSDRFSAERPKGSFSTLEIQRTEQGDSAMYLCASSQPASWDLHNEQFFGPGTRLTVL.

The genes are TRBV4-1 and TRBJ1-5; D possibly corresponds to TRBD1 (6 bases). From germline, CDR1 is MGHRA and CDR2 YSYEKL. This CDR3 is 13 amino acids long. Deletions cut 1 base from V and 7 bases from J, with 8 bases between. The CDR3 is CASSQVRGQPQHF. CDR3 nucleotide sequence: TGCGCCAGCAGCCAAGTTAGGGGGCAGCCCCAGCATTTT.

V is TRBV3-1 (or the pseudogene TRBV3-2) and J is TRBJ1-3, with 8 bases matching TRBD1. Germline V CDR1 and CDR2: LGHDT, YNNKEL (reference sequence). The CDR3 is 14 amino acids. V gave up 1 base and J gave up 8 bases; unmatched junction bases: 4. The CDR3 DNA reads TGTGCCAGCAGCCAAGGGACAGGGATAGACACCATATATTTT. Encoded protein: CASSQGTGIDTIYF.

This chain connects TRBV19 to TRBJ2-7, with 10 nucleotides matching TRBD1. Trimming at V came to 8 bases and at J to 5 bases, leaving 6 bases not matched to a gene. The CDR3 consists of 13 residues. Germline V gene data show CDR1 as LNHDA and CDR2 as SQIVND (reference sequence). The CDR3 nucleotides read TGTGCCAGTTCCAGGGACAGGGGCGACGAGCAGTACTTC. Its protein is CASSRDRGDEQYF.